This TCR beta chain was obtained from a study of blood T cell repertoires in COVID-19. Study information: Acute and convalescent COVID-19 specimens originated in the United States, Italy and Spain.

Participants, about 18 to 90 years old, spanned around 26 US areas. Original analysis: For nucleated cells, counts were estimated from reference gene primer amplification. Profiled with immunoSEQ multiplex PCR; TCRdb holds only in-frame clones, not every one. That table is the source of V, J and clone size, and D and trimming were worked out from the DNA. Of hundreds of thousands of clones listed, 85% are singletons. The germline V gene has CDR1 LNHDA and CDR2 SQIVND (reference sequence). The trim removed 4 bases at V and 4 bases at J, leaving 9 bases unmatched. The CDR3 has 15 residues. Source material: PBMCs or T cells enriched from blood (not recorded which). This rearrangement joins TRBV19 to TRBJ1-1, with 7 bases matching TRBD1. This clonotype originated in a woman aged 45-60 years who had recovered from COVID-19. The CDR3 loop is CASSNRQGLGTEAFF. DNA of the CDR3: TGTGCCAGTAGTAATAGACAGGGTTTGGGCACTGAAGCTTTCTTT.